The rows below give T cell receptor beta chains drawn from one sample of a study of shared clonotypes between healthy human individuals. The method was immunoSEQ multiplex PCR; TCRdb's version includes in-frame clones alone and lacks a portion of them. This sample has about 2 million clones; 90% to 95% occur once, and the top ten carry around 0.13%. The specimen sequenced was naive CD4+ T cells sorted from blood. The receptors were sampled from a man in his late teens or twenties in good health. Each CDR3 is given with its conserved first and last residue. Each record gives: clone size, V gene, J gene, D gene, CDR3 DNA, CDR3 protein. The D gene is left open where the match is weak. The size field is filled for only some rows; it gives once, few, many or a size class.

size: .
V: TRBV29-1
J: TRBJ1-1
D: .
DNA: TGCAGCGTTGACGGGGGAGGGAACACTGAAGCTTTCTTT
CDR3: CSVDGGGNTEAFF

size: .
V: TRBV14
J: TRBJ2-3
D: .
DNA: TGTGCCAGCAGCCAGTCCACGGACTATACGCAGTATTTT
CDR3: CASSQSTDYTQYF

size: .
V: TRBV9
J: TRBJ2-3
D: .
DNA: TGTGCCAGCAGCGTAATCGGGGGAACAGATACGCAGTATTTT
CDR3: CASSVIGGTDTQYF

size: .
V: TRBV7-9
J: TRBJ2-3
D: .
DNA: TGTGCCAGCAGCTTATCGGCCCAGGAGTCAGATACGCAGTATTTT
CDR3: CASSLSAQESDTQYF

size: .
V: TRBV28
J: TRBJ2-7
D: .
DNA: TGTGCCAGCAGTATGGGTTACCTCGGAGCCGAGCAGTACTTC
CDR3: CASSMGYLGAEQYF

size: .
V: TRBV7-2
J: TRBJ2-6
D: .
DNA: TGTGCCAGCAGCCATCCTAGGGCTGGGGCCAACGTCCTGACTTTC
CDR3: CASSHPRAGANVLTF

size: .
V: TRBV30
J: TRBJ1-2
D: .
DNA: TGTGCCTGGAGGGTTTCCGGGACACTCGGTCACGATGGCTACACCTTC
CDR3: CAWRVSGTLGHDGYTF

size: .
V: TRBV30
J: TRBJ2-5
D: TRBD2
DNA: TGTGCCTGGTCAGCTCATCTAGCGGGGGGAGAGACCCAGTACTTC
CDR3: CAWSAHLAGGETQYF

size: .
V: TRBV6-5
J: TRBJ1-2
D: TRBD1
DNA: TGTGCCAGCAGTCGGACAGGGGGTGCTGGCTACACCTTC
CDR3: CASSRTGGAGYTF

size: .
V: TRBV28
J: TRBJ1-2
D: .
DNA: TGTGCCAGCAGTTCCCCCTCCGGTCGGGGGCCGGAGACACTGCACTATGGCTACACCTTC
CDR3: CASSSPSGRGPETLHYGYTF

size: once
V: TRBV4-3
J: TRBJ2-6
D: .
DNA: TGCGCCAGCAGCCATTTGGGGGCGACTGGGGCCAACGTCCTGACTTTC
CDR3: CASSHLGATGANVLTF

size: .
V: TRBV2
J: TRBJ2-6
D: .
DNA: TGTGCCAGCAGTGTTGGGGCCAACGTCCTGACTTTC
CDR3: CASSVGANVLTF

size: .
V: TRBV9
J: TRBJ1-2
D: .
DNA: TGTGCCAGCAGCCCCCCCGGGACAATTAACTATGGCTACACCTTC
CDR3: CASSPPGTINYGYTF

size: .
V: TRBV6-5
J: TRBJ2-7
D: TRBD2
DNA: TGTGCCAGCAGCGGACTAGCGGGCACCTACGAGCAGTACTTC
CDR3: CASSGLAGTYEQYF

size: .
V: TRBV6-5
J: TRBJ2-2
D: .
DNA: TGTGCCAGCTCTCCCTCCTGGGTCAACACCGGGGAGCTGTTTTTT
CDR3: CASSPSWVNTGELFF

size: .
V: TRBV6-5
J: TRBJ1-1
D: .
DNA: TGTGCCAGCAGTTACTCCGGTGGAGAGGGCCGAGCTTTCTTT
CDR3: CASSYSGGEGRAFF

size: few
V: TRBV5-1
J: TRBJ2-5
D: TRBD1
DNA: TGCGCCAGCAGCTCAGGGACAGTACAAGAGACCCAGTACTTC
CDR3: CASSSGTVQETQYF

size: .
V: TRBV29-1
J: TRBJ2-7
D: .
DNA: TGCAGCGTCAAACCGGGCCTCTACGAGCAGTACTTC
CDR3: CSVKPGLYEQYF

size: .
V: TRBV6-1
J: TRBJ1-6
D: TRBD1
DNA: TGTGCCAGCAGTGAACGGACAGGGGTGGCATCACCCCTCCACTTT
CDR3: CASSERTGVASPLHF

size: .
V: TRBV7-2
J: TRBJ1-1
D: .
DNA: TGTGCCAGCAGCTACCTCTTGGGCAACACTGAAGCTTTCTTT
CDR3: CASSYLLGNTEAFF

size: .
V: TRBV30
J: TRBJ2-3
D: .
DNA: TGTGCCTGGAGTACCCGGTCCGCAGATACGCAGTATTTT
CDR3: CAWSTRSADTQYF

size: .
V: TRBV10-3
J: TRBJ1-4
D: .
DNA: TGTGCCATCAGTGATACGGGGGGCGTTGAAAAACTGTTTTTT
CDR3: CAISDTGGVEKLFF

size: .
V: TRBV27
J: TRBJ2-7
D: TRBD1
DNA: TGTGCCAGCAGTCCCCCGGGACAGGCCTACGAGCAGTACTTC
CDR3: CASSPPGQAYEQYF

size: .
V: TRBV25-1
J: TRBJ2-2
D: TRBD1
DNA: TGTGCCAGCAGTGGAATCGGCGGGGGACAGGGAAAAACCGGGGAGCTGTTTTTT
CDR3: CASSGIGGGQGKTGELFF

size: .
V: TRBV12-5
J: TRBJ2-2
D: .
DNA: TGTGCTAGTGGGTTAGAGGGCAAGAACACCGGGGAGCTGTTTTTT
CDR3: CASGLEGKNTGELFF

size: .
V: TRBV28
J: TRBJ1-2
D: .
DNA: TGTGCCAGCAGTTCCAACTCTATCAGGGACACCTTC
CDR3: CASSSNSIRDTF

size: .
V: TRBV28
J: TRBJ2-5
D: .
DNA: TGTGCCAGCAGTCGAACATGGGATCGAGAGACCCAGTACTTC
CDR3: CASSRTWDRETQYF

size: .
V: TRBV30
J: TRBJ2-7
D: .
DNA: TGTGCCTTCTCGGCGACCAATTACGAGCAGTACTTC
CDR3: CAFSATNYEQYF

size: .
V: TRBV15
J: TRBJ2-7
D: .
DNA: TGTGCCACCAGCAGACTAGGGAGGGAGCAGTACTTC
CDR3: CATSRLGREQYF

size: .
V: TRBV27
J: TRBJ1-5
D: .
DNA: TGTGCCAGCAGTTTGACGGGTAATCAGCCCCAGCATTTT
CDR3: CASSLTGNQPQHF

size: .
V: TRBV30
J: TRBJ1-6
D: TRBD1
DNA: TGTGCCTGGAGTGGACAGGGGGTGGGGTCACCCCTCCACTTT
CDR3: CAWSGQGVGSPLHF

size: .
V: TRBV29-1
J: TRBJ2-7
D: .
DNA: TGCAGCGTTGAACTCGGGCAGAGTTTCGAGCAGTACTTC
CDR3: CSVELGQSFEQYF

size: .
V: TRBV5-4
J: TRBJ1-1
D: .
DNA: TGTGCCAGCAGCTTAGTGGGACTCACTGAAGCTTTCTTT
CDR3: CASSLVGLTEAFF

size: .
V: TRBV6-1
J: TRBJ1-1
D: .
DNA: TGTGCCAGTAAACCGGGACAAATGAACACTGAAGCTTTCTTT
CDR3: CASKPGQMNTEAFF

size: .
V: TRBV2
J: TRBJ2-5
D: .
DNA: TGTGCCAGCAGTGAAGGGAGGGAGACCCAGTACTTC
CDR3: CASSEGRETQYF

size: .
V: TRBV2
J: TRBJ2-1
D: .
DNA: TGTGCCAGCAGTGCTGAAGGGCCAGGGGGGAGTAGGACCTACAATGAGCAGTTCTTC
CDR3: CASSAEGPGGSRTYNEQFF

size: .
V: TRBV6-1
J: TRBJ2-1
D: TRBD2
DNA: TGTGCCAGCAGTGAAGCGGTCGGACTAGCAGGTGAGCAGTTCTTC
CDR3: CASSEAVGLAGEQFF

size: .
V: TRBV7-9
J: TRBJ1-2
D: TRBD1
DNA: TGTGCCAGCAGCTTAGGCCGGGACAGAGGCTGGGGTTATGGCTACACCTTC
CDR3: CASSLGRDRGWGYGYTF

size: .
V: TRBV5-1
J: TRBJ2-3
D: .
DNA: TGCGCCAGCCACGGTCAGACAGATACGCAGTATTTT
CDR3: CASHGQTDTQYF

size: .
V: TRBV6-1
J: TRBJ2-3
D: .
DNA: TGTGCCAGCATATGGGGGGCCTGGACAGATACGCAGTATTTT
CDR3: CASIWGAWTDTQYF

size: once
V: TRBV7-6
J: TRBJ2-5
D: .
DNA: TGTGCCAGCAGCTTAGGAGGGAATTGGGAGACCCAGTACTTC
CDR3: CASSLGGNWETQYF

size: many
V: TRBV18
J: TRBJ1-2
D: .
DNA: TGTGCCAGCTCACCCACAGGGACCTCCTATGGCTACACCTTC
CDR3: CASSPTGTSYGYTF

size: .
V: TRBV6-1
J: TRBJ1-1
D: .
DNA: TGTGCCAGCAGTGAAACTGACCGGGCTTTCTTT
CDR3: CASSETDRAFF

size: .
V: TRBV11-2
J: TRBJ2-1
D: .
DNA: TGTGCCAGCAGCTTAGAGGGTCAGAACCAGTTCTTC
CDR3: CASSLEGQNQFF

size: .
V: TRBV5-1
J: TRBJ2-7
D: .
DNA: TGCGCCAGCAGCTTAGAGGGGAGCTACGAGCAGTACTTC
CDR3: CASSLEGSYEQYF

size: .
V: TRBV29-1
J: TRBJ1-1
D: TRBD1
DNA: TGCAGCGCCGTGACAGGGGGCTGGAGTACTGAAGCTTTCTTT
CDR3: CSAVTGGWSTEAFF

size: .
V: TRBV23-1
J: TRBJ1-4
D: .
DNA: TGCGCCAGCAGTCAATCCCGTCGGGGAGACAGTGAAAAACTGTTTTTT
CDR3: CASSQSRRGDSEKLFF

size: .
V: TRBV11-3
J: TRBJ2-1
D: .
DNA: TGTGCCAGCAGCTTAGGGCACCTCTACAATGAGCAGTTCTTC
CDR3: CASSLGHLYNEQFF

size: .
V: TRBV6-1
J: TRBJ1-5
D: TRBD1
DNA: TGTGCCAGCACAATACAGGGGCCGGGTCAGCCCCAGCATTTT
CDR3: CASTIQGPGQPQHF

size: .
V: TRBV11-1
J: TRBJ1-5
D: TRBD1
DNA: TGTGCCAGCAGTTCCGGGACAGGGGGCGAGCCCCAGCATTTT
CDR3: CASSSGTGGEPQHF

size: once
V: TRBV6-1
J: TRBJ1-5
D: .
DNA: TGTGCCAGCAGTGTGGAGGGTGGGAATCAGCCCCAGCATTTT
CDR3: CASSVEGGNQPQHF

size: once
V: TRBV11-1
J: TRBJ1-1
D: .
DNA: TGTGCCAGCAGCTTGGATGGCCTCGCCACTGAAGCTTTCTTT
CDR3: CASSLDGLATEAFF

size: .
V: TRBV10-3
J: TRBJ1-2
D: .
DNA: TGTGCCATCAGTGACCAAACACTCTATGGCTACACCTTC
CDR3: CAISDQTLYGYTF

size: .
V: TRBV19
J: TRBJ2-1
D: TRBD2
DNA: TGTGCCAGTAGTGTCCAAAGGGGGACTAGCGAACACAATGAGCAGTTCTTC
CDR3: CASSVQRGTSEHNEQFF

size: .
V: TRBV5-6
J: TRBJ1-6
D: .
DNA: TGTGCCAGCAGCTTGGCCGCGTCCGAGCTCTATAATTCACCCCTCCACTTT
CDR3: CASSLAASELYNSPLHF

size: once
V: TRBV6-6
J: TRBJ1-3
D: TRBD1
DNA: TGTGCCAGCAGTCGGGACAGCAAATCTGGAAACACCATATATTTT
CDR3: CASSRDSKSGNTIYF

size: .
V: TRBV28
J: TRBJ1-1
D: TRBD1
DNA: TGTGCCAGCAGAAGGGGACAGGGGCTGTTGGCTTTCTTT
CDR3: CASRRGQGLLAFF

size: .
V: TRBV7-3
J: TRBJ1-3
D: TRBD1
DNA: TGTGCCAGCAGCCCGCAGGGGGCAGGTGGAAACACCATATATTTT
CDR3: CASSPQGAGGNTIYF

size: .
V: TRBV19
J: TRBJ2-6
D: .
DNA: TGTGCCAGTAGTATCCCCAGGGGCTCTGGGGCCAACGTCCTGACTTTC
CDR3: CASSIPRGSGANVLTF